This T cell receptor (beta chain) was captured by sequencing in a study of T-cell reconstitution after alpha-beta-depleted transplantation in children. This clonotype occurred many times. Trimming left V 5 bases short and J 2 bases short, with 19 bases between. This CDR3 comprises 16 residues. Germline V gene lookup returns CDR1 SQVTM and CDR2 ANQGSEA. The library targeted TCRbeta and was prepared with unique molecular identifiers. TCRdb recomputed calls from the PCR reads with MiXCR, one row per CDR3 protein. The repertoire holds about 340,000 distinct CDR3 sequences, with about an eighth as singletons.

The sequencing used PBMCs, collected from the stem cell graft. The chain links TRBV29-1 to TRBJ2-1; no clear D gene. The sequence was obtained from a human donor who donated a stem cell graft to a child with Fanconi anemia. The CDR3 loop is CSVWDWASNTYNEQFF. The CDR3, as DNA: TGCAGCGTTTGGGATTGGGCGTCAAACACCTACAATGAGCAGTTCTTC.